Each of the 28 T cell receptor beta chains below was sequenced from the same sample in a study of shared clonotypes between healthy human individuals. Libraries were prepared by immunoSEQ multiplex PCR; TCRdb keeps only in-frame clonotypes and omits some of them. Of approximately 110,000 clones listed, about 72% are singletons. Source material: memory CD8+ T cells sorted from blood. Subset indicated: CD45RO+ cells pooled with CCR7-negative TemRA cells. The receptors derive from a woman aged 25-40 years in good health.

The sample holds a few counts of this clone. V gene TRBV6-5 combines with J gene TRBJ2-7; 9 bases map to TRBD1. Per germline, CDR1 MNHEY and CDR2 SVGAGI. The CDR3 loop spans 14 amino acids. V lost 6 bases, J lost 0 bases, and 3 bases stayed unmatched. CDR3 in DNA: TGTGCCAGCAGGGGGACAGGGAACTCCTACGAGCAGTACTTC. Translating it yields CASRGTGNSYEQYF.

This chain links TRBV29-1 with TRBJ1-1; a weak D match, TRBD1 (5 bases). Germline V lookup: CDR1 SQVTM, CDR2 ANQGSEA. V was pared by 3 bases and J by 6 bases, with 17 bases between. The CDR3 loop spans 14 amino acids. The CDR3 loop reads CSVDQGTFTAEAFF. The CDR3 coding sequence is TGCAGCGTTGATCAGGGCACTTTTACGGCTGAAGCTTTCTTT. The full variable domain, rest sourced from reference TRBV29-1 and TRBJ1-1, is SAVISQKPSRDICQRGTSLTIQCQVDSQVTMMFWYRQQPGQSLTLIATANQGSEATYESGFVIDKFPISRPNLTFSTLTVSNMSPEDSSIYLCSVDQGTFTAEAFFGQGTRLTVV.

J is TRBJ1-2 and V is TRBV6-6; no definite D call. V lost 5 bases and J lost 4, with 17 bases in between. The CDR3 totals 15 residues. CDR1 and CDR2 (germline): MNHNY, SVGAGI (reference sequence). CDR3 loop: CASSPTSAGIYGYTF. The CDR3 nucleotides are TGTGCCAGCAGTCCGACATCCGCGGGGATCTATGGCTACACCTTC.

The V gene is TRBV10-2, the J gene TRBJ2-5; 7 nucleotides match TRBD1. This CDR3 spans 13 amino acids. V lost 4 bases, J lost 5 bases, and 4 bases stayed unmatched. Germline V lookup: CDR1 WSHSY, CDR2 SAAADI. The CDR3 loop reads CASSATGSETQYF. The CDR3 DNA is TGCGCCAGCAGTGCGACAGGGTCCGAGACCCAGTACTTC.

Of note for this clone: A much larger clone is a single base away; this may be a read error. The DNA for the CDR3 is TGTGCCAGCAGTGGGAGGGGGAGCTCCTACGAGCAGTACTTC. It encodes CASSGRGSSYEQYF. V usage is TRBV6-6 and J usage is TRBJ2-7, with a possible D match to TRBD2 (7 bases). The CDR3 covers 14 residues. Germline CDR1 is MNHNY and CDR2 is SVGAGI (reference sequence). V was shortened by 5 bases and J by 0 bases, with 11 bases between the two germline ends.

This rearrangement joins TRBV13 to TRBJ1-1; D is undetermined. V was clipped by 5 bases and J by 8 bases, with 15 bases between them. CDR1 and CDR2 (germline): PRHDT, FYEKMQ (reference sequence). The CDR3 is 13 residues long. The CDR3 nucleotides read TGTGCCAGCAGCCCAGAGGCCCAAGCGGAAGCTTTCTTT. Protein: CASSPEAQAEAFF. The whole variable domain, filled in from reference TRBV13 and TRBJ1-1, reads AAGVIQSPRHLIKEKRETATLKCYPIPRHDTVYWYQQGPGQDPQFLISFYEKMQSDKGSIPDRFSAQQFSDYHSELNMSSLELGDSALYFCASSPEAQAEAFFGQGTRLTVV.

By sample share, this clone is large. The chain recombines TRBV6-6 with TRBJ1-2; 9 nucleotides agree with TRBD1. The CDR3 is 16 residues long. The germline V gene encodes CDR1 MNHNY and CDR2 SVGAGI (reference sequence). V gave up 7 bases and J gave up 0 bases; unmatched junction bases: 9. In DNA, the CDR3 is TGTGCCAGCACCCCGGGACAGGGTAGAGCTAACTATGGCTACACCTTC. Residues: CASTPGQGRANYGYTF.

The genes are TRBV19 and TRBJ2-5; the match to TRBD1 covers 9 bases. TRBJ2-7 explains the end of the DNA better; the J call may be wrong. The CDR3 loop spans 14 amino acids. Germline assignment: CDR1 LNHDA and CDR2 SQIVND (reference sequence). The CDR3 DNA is TGTGCCAGTAGTGCCGGGACAGGGATCTACGAGCAGTACTTC. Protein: CASSAGTGIYEQYF.

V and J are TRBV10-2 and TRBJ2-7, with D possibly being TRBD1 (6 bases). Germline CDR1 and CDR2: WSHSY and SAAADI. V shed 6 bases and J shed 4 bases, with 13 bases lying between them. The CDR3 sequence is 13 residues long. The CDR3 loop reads CASSPRTAYEQYF. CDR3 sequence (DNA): TGCGCCAGCAGCCCCCGGACAGCGTACGAGCAGTACTTC.

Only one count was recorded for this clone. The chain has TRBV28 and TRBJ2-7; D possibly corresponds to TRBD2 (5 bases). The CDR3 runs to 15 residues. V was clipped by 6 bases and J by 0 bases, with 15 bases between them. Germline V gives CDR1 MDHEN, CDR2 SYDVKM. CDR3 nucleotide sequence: TGTGCCAGCAGCCATTACGGGGATACCTCCTACGAGCAGTACTTC. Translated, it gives CASSHYGDTSYEQYF.

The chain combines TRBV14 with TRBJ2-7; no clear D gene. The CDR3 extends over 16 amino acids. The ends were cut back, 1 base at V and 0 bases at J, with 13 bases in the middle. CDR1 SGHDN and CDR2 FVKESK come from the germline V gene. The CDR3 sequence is CASSQGASVPSYEQYF. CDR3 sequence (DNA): TGTGCCAGCAGCCAAGGGGCTTCTGTTCCCTCCTACGAGCAGTACTTC. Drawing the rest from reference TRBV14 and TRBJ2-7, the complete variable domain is EAGVTQFPSHSVIEKGQTVTLRCDPISGHDNLYWYRRVMGKEIKFLLHFVKESKQDESGMPNNRFLAERTGGTYSTLKVQPAELEDSGVYFCASSQGASVPSYEQYFGPGTRLTVT.

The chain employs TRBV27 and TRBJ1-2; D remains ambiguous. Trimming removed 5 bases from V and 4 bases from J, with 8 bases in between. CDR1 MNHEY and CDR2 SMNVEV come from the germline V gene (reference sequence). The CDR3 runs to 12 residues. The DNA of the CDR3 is TGTGCCAGCAGTCCGGACCTCTATGGCTACACCTTC. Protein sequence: CASSPDLYGYTF.

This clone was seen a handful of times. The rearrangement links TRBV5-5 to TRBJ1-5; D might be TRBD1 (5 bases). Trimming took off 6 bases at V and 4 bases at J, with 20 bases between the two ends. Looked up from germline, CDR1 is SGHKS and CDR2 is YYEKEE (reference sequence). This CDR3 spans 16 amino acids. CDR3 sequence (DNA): TGTGCCAGCACCGAGAGCATCGGGGGAGGAAATCAGCCCCAGCATTTT. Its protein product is CASTESIGGGNQPQHF.

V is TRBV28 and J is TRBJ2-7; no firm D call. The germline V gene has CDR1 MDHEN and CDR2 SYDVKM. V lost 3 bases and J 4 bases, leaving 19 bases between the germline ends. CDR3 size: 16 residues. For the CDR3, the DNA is TGTGCCAGCAGTTTCCTCCGTTGGGAAAGGCGATACGAGCAGTACTTC. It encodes CASSFLRWERRYEQYF.

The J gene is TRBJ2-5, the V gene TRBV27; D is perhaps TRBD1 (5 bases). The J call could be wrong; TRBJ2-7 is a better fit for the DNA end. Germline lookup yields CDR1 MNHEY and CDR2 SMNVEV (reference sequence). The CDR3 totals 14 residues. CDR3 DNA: TGTGCCAGCAGTCCCAGGGAAGGTTTCGGCGAGCAGTACTTC. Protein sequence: CASSPREGFGEQYF.

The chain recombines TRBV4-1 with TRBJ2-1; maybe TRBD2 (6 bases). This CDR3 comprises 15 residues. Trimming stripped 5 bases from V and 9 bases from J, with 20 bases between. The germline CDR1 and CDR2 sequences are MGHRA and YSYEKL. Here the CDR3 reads CASSTRDSNRGEQFF. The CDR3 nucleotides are TGCGCCAGCAGCACCCGGGACTCCAACCGGGGTGAGCAGTTCTTC.

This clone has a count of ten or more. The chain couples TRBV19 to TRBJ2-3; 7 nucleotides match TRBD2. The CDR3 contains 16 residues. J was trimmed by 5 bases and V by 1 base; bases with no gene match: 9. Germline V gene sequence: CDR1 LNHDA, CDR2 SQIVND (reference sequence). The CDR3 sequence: CASSIAVAGEGDTQYF. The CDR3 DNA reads TGTGCCAGTAGTATAGCCGTGGCGGGAGAGGGAGATACGCAGTATTTT. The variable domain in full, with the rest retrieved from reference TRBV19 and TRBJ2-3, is DGGITQSPKYLFRKEGQNVTLSCEQNLNHDAMYWYRQDPGQGLRLIYYSQIVNDFQKGDIAEGYSVSREKKESFPLTVTSAQKNPTAFYLCASSIAVAGEGDTQYFGPGTRLTVL.

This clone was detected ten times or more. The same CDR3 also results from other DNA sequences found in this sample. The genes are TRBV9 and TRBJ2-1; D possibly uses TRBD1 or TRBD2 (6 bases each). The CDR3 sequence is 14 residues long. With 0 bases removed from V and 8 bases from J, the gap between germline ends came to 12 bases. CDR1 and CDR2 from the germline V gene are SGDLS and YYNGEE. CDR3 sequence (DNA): TGTGCCAGCAGCGTAGGGGGGGCCTCGGATGAGCAGTTCTTC. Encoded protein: CASSVGGASDEQFF.

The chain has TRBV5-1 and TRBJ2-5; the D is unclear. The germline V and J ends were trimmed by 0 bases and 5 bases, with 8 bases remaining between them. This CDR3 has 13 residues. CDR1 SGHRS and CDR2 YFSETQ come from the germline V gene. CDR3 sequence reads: CASSLGTEETQYF. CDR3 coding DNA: TGCGCCAGCAGCTTGGGTACAGAGGAGACCCAGTACTTC. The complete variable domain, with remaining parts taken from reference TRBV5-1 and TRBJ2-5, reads KAGVTQTPRYLIKTRGQQVTLSCSPISGHRSVSWYQQTPGQGLQFLFEYFSETQRNKGNFPGRFSGRQFSNSRSEMNVSTLELGDSALYLCASSLGTEETQYFGPGTRLLVL.

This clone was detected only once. The chain's CDR3 is CASSDRLADTGELFF. CDR3 sequence (DNA): TGCGCCAGCAGTGACCGGCTAGCGGACACCGGGGAGCTGTTTTTT. The chain uses TRBV10-1 and TRBJ2-2, with 7 bases aligning to TRBD2. J was trimmed by 3 bases and V by 3 bases; bases with no gene match: 4. This CDR3 comprises 15 residues. The germline V gene has CDR1 WNHNN and CDR2 SYGVQD (reference sequence).

The CDR3 spells CASSVGGYEQFF. CDR3 in DNA: TGTGCCAGCAGTGTAGGGGGCTATGAGCAGTTCTTC. The chain recombines TRBV2 with TRBJ2-1, with 7 bases lining up with TRBD1. V was clipped by 4 bases and J by 8 bases; unmatched bases: 2. The germline CDR1 and CDR2 sequences are SNHLY and FYNNEI. CDR3 length equals 12 residues. Full variable domain (rest looked up from reference TRBV2 and TRBJ2-1): EPEVTQTPSHQVTQMGQEVILRCVPISNHLYFYWYRQILGQKVEFLVSFYNNEISEKSEIFDDQFSVERPDGSNFTLKIRSTKLEDSAMYFCASSVGGYEQFFGPGTRLTVL.

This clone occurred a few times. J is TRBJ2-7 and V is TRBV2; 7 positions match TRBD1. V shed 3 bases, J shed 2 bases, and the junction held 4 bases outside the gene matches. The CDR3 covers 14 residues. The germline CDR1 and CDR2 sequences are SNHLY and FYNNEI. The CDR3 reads CASSDGTAAYEQYF. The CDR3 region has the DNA TGTGCCAGCAGTGACGGGACAGCGGCCTACGAGCAGTACTTC.

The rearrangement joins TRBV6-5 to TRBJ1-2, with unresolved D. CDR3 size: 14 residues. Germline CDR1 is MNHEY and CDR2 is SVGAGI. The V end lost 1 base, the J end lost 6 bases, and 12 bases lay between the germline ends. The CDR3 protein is CASSYLGGYDGYTF. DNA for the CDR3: TGTGCCAGCAGTTACTTAGGTGGTTATGATGGCTACACCTTC.

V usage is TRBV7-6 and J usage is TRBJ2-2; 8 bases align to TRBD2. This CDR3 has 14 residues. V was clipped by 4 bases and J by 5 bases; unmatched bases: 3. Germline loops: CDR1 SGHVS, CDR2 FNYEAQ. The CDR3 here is CASSSREGTGELFF. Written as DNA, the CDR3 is TGTGCCAGCAGCTCCCGGGAGGGTACCGGGGAGCTGTTTTTT.

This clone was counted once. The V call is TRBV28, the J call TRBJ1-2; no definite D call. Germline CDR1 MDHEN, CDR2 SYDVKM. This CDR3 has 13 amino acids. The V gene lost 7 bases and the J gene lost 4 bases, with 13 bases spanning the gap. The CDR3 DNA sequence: TGTGCCAGCATGAGGGTCAAACCCTATGGCTACACCTTC. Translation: CASMRVKPYGYTF.

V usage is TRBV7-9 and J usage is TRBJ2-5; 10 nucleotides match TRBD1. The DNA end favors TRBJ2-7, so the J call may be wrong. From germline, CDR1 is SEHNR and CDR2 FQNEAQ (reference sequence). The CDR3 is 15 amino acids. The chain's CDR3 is CASSLGQGFSYEQYF. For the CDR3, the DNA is TGTGCCAGCAGCTTGGGACAGGGGTTCTCCTACGAGCAGTACTTC.

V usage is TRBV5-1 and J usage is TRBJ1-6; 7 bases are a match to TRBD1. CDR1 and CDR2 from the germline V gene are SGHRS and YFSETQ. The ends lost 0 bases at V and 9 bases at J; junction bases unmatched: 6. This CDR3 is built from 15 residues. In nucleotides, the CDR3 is TGCGCCAGCAGCTTGGGAACAGGGGTAGGTTCACCCCTCCACTTT. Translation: CASSLGTGVGSPLHF.

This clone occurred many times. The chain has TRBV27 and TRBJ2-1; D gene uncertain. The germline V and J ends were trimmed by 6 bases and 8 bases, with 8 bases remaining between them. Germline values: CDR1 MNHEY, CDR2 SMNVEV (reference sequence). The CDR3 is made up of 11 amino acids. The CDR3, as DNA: TGTGCCAGCAGATCTGACCATGAGCAGTTCTTC. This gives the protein CASRSDHEQFF.